This TCR beta chain was retrieved from a study of response to subunit inactivated influenza vaccine. TCRdb recomputed calls from the RT-PCR reads with MiXCR, one row per CDR3 protein. The sample holds about 520,000 distinct CDR3 sequences, around 25% seen once. The V gene's germline CDR1 is SGHRS and CDR2 YFSETQ. This CDR3 spans 12 amino acids. V was cut by 4 bases and J by 2 bases, with 5 bases left in between. This clonotype has a handful of counts. The V call is TRBV5-1, the J call TRBJ2-3; no reliable D call. This clonotype was obtained from a man aged 50 or older who received an inactivated influenza vaccine. The sample in question was CD4+ T cells sorted from PBMCs, obtained 4 to 6 days after vaccination. CDR3 protein: CASSEFTDTQYF. For the CDR3, the DNA is TGCGCCAGCAGCGAGTTCACAGATACGCAGTATTTT.